This T cell receptor (beta chain) was observed in a study of blood T cells in healthy people across ages (dated by TCRdb to the mid-2010s). Regarding the research as a whole: Template switching captured roughly one uniquely barcoded TCR beta cDNA molecule per two T cells in model experiments. The study measured age-related changes in TCR beta repertoire diversity using deep sequencing normalized with unique cDNA molecular identifiers. Four age groups were formed from the donors: young (average approximately 15 years), middle-aged (roughly 38), aged (under 70) and long-lived (roughly 81). To avoid experimental bias, donors of different ages were spread randomly across the sequencing lanes. Using the same blood draw, the study looked at two additional independent replicas of 1 million unique cDNA reads for two donors, one aged 18 to 30 and the other aged 80 or older. The paper as a whole reports these results and caveats: Total diversity estimates from one million sequenced T cells were considered lower bounds and underestimates. Because donor CMV infection status was unknown, age-related changes in expanded clonotypes were potentially confounded. Observed TCR beta diversity per million T cells fell roughly linearly with age, and a significant reduction was already apparent by age around 36. The long-lived group showed more naive CD4+ T cells, fewer expanded clones and increased TCR diversity than the aged group, suggesting age selection. A strong correlation was found between observed TCR beta diversity and the percentage of naive T cells measured by flow cytometry. Conclusive comparison of naive and antigen-experienced compartments was prevented by the profiling of bulk unsorted PBMCs.

This clonotype showed up many times. Its cognate antigen has yet to be identified. No clone much larger than this one lies a single base away; base qualities are absent. Its CDR3 holds 12 amino acids, cysteine through phenylalanine. Only CDR3 DNA remains: 36 bases, in frame from the first base. According to the germline V gene, CDR1 reads SQVTM and CDR2 reads ANQGSEA. At the junction V is shortened by 7 bases and J by 8 bases, with 17 bases in between. The library came from 5' RACE. These reads were obtained on an Illumina HiSeq 2500. A second PCR of roughly 7 to 11 cycles was run with a J-beta primer mix and a sample-barcoded 5' primer. Each TCR beta cDNA molecule received a unique molecular identifier from a template-switch 5' adaptor carrying 12 random nucleotides. Each sample yielded at least 2.5 million CDR3-containing paired-end reads. All of the RNA was converted into first-strand cDNA using the Mint cDNA synthesis kit, with a TRBC-specific oligonucleotide serving as the primer. Following uracil-DNA glycosylase treatment, all cDNA underwent a first 18-cycle PCR with the universal primers M1SS and BC2_uni_R. For the original study's pipeline: Normalization of each sample was performed by random selection of 1 million high-quality reads, each carrying a distinct molecular identifier. Instead of being binned into consensus sequences, reads that shared molecular identifiers were thrown out. MiTCR, with a Q25 quality threshold and the strictest error-elimination algorithm, was used for CDR3 identification, clonotype clustering and error correction. Lower-bound total TCR beta diversity was estimated with a nonparametric unseen species model using Euler transformation. TCRdb cleaned the public reads at Q25 with fastp, built clones with MiXCR and kept in-frame beta chains. Every entry covers one CDR3 protein and lists the most common genes and DNA from its rows. TCRdb's processing, not the authors', yielded these V and J calls. In all, the sample holds about 650,000 distinct CDR3 sequences, and over 40% of those were seen once. About 13% of the sample is in the top ten clones.

Donors were 35 to 40 systemically healthy Caucasian individuals from Russia aged roughly 6 to 95 years. Each donor gave around 9.8 milliliters of peripheral blood, collected into EDTA-treated Vacutainer tubes. Ficoll-Paque density-gradient centrifugation was used to isolate PBMCs, with at least 6.5 million per sample. Total RNA was extracted from PBMCs with Trizol reagent, with at least 5 micrograms obtained per sample. For every donor, an aliquot of PBMCs went through flow cytometry to measure the percentages of naive CD45RAhigh/CD27high T cells. The clonotype originates from a woman at least 80 years old in good health. The chain couples TRBV29-1 to TRBJ1-2; TRBD1 is a weak D gene call, 6 bases matching. Material for sequencing was blood. The nucleotides read TGCAGCGCTGGCACCGACAGGCGGGGCTACACCTTC. Translated, it gives CSAGTDRRGYTF.